This is a list of T cell receptor beta chains from one sample in a study of identical twins. A single record per CDR3 protein comes from TCRdb applying MiXCR to the 5' RACE reads. The sample yields around 480,000 distinct CDR3 sequences, 13% to 15% seen once. This sample was shared with a second study, whose subject was yellow fever vaccine responses in identical twins.

The specimen sequenced was CD4+ T cells sorted from blood. The receptors here all came from a woman between 18 and 29 years old in good health. Both conserved end residues are part of each CDR3. D genes are given only for firm matches. Clone size is given for some rows only: seen once, a few or many times, or a class if the clone is expanded.

j_call: TRBJ2-1; d_call: TRBD1; v_call: TRBV7-6; clone_size: -; cdr3_aa: CASSQENRPGQGWHNEQFF; cdr3_nt: TGTGCCAGCAGTCAAGAGAACAGACCGGGACAGGGGTGGCACAATGAGCAGTTCTTC
j_call: TRBJ2-1; d_call: TRBD2; v_call: TRBV20-1; clone_size: -; cdr3_aa: CSARDPTPSGGGVNEQFF; cdr3_nt: TGCAGTGCTAGAGATCCAACCCCCTCTGGCGGGGGGGTCAATGAGCAGTTCTTC
j_call: TRBJ2-1; d_call: TRBD2; v_call: TRBV2; clone_size: few; cdr3_aa: CASSEVRGATGEQFF; cdr3_nt: TGTGCCAGCAGTGAAGTGCGGGGGGCAACTGGTGAGCAGTTCTTC
j_call: TRBJ2-3; d_call: TRBD2; v_call: TRBV11-1; clone_size: few; cdr3_aa: CASSWIKGGTSGSSTDTQYF; cdr3_nt: TGTGCCAGCAGCTGGATCAAAGGTGGGACTAGCGGGAGTAGCACAGATACGCAGTATTTT
j_call: TRBJ2-4; d_call: TRBD1; v_call: TRBV20-1; clone_size: few; cdr3_aa: CSARAPGQGNIQYF; cdr3_nt: TGCAGTGCTAGAGCACCGGGACAGGGAAACATTCAGTACTTC
j_call: TRBJ2-3; d_call: -; v_call: TRBV7-6; clone_size: -; cdr3_aa: CASSQGGGGYPYF; cdr3_nt: TGTGCCAGCAGCCAAGGGGGAGGTGGATACCCGTATTTT
j_call: TRBJ1-2; d_call: -; v_call: TRBV12-3/TRBV12-4; clone_size: many; cdr3_aa: CASTRTEKNGYTF; cdr3_nt: TGTGCCAGCACCCGGACGGAGAAAAATGGCTACACCTTC
j_call: TRBJ1-1; d_call: -; v_call: TRBV7-9; clone_size: -; cdr3_aa: CASSLYGNTEAFF; cdr3_nt: TGTGCCAGCAGTTTGTACGGGAACACTGAAGCTTTCTTT
j_call: TRBJ2-1; d_call: -; v_call: TRBV6-1; clone_size: -; cdr3_aa: CASSQRGGKDNEQFF; cdr3_nt: TGTGCCAGCAGTCAAAGGGGGGGGAAAGACAATGAGCAGTTCTTC
j_call: TRBJ2-1; d_call: TRBD2; v_call: TRBV12-3/TRBV12-4; clone_size: -; cdr3_aa: CASSLIIRGLQDEQFF; cdr3_nt: TGTGCCAGCAGTTTAATCATCCGGGGACTACAGGATGAGCAGTTCTTC
j_call: TRBJ1-4; d_call: -; v_call: TRBV25-1; clone_size: few; cdr3_aa: CASSESTVTAGKLFF; cdr3_nt: TGTGCCAGCAGTGAATCGACAGTTACTGCCGGAAAACTGTTTTTT
j_call: TRBJ2-3; d_call: TRBD2; v_call: TRBV10-3; clone_size: few; cdr3_aa: CAISDFSGLAGGPVDTQYF; cdr3_nt: TGTGCCATCAGTGATTTTTCCGGACTAGCGGGAGGGCCAGTAGATACGCAGTATTTT
j_call: TRBJ2-4; d_call: TRBD1; v_call: TRBV7-9; clone_size: many; cdr3_aa: CASSPTGANIQYF; cdr3_nt: TGTGCCAGCAGCCCGACAGGGGCCAACATTCAGTACTTC
j_call: TRBJ2-7; d_call: -; v_call: TRBV12-3/TRBV12-4; clone_size: many; cdr3_aa: CASRPASSYEQYF; cdr3_nt: TGTGCCAGCAGGCCGGCAAGCTCCTACGAGCAGTACTTC
j_call: TRBJ2-7; d_call: -; v_call: TRBV21-1; clone_size: -; cdr3_aa: CASSSRKQQYF; cdr3_nt: TGTGCCAGCAGCTCTCGAAAACAGCAGTACTTC
j_call: TRBJ2-3; d_call: -; v_call: TRBV18; clone_size: -; cdr3_aa: CASLSGSNTDTQYF; cdr3_nt: TGTGCCAGCCTCTCCGGGTCAAACACAGATACGCAGTATTTT
j_call: TRBJ2-5; d_call: -; v_call: TRBV15; clone_size: few; cdr3_aa: CATSRDALRETQYF; cdr3_nt: TGTGCCACCAGCAGGGACGCCCTTAGGGAGACCCAGTACTTC
j_call: TRBJ2-2; d_call: -; v_call: TRBV3-1; clone_size: few; cdr3_aa: CASSRIRGTGTGELFF; cdr3_nt: TGTGCCAGCAGCCGAATAAGGGGGACGGGGACCGGGGAGCTGTTTTTT
j_call: TRBJ2-3; d_call: -; v_call: TRBV7-9; clone_size: many; cdr3_aa: CASSARNPSATTDTQYF; cdr3_nt: TGTGCCAGCAGCGCCAGAAACCCTAGCGCCACCACAGATACGCAGTATTTT
j_call: TRBJ2-5; d_call: -; v_call: TRBV5-1; clone_size: few; cdr3_aa: CASSLRFSEQETQYF; cdr3_nt: TGCGCCAGCAGCTTGAGATTTTCCGAGCAAGAGACCCAGTACTTC
j_call: TRBJ2-1; d_call: TRBD1; v_call: TRBV5-1; clone_size: few; cdr3_aa: CASSTNRDRSYNEQFF; cdr3_nt: TGCGCCAGCAGCACCAACCGGGACAGGTCCTACAATGAGCAGTTCTTC
j_call: TRBJ1-5; d_call: -; v_call: TRBV3-1; clone_size: -; cdr3_aa: CASSQDTGINQPQHF; cdr3_nt: TGTGCCAGCAGCCAGGACACAGGGATCAATCAGCCCCAGCATTTT
j_call: TRBJ2-7; d_call: TRBD1; v_call: TRBV2; clone_size: -; cdr3_aa: CASTKGQGSYEQYF; cdr3_nt: TGTGCCAGCACCAAAGGACAGGGGTCCTACGAGCAGTACTTC
j_call: TRBJ2-7; d_call: -; v_call: TRBV28; clone_size: -; cdr3_aa: CASSLTLQRYEQYF; cdr3_nt: TGTGCCAGCAGTTTGACACTACAAAGATACGAGCAGTACTTC
j_call: TRBJ2-1; d_call: TRBD2; v_call: TRBV6-1; clone_size: -; cdr3_aa: CARPSGRSRNEQFF; cdr3_nt: TGTGCCAGACCTAGCGGGAGAAGTCGGAATGAGCAGTTCTTC
j_call: TRBJ2-5; d_call: -; v_call: TRBV6-5; clone_size: -; cdr3_aa: CASSYWGGQETQYF; cdr3_nt: TGTGCCAGCAGTTACTGGGGCGGTCAAGAGACCCAGTACTTC
j_call: TRBJ2-1; d_call: TRBD2; v_call: TRBV7-2; clone_size: -; cdr3_aa: CASSQPTSGYNEQFF; cdr3_nt: TGTGCCAGCAGCCAGCCGACTAGCGGCTACAATGAGCAGTTCTTC
j_call: TRBJ2-1; d_call: -; v_call: TRBV4-1; clone_size: -; cdr3_aa: CASSQDNFVDEQFF; cdr3_nt: TGCGCCAGCAGCCAAGATAATTTCGTAGATGAGCAGTTCTTC
j_call: TRBJ1-4; d_call: TRBD1; v_call: TRBV3-1; clone_size: many; cdr3_aa: CASSQGQGSNEKLFF; cdr3_nt: TGTGCCAGCAGCCAAGGACAGGGATCTAATGAAAAACTGTTTTTT
j_call: TRBJ1-2; d_call: TRBD1; v_call: TRBV10-3; clone_size: -; cdr3_aa: CAINAYDTGTGFGYTF; cdr3_nt: TGTGCCATCAACGCATACGACACCGGGACAGGGTTTGGCTACACCTTC
j_call: TRBJ2-4; d_call: -; v_call: TRBV2; clone_size: -; cdr3_aa: CASSEQGPKNIQYF; cdr3_nt: TGTGCCAGCAGTGAACAGGGACCCAAAAACATTCAGTACTTC
j_call: TRBJ2-7; d_call: -; v_call: TRBV27; clone_size: -; cdr3_aa: CASSLSLLNSYEQYF; cdr3_nt: TGTGCCAGCAGTTTATCGCTACTCAACTCCTACGAGCAGTACTTC
j_call: TRBJ2-3; d_call: TRBD1; v_call: TRBV12-3/TRBV12-4; clone_size: -; cdr3_aa: CASSRLGQVTDTQYF; cdr3_nt: TGTGCCAGCAGCCGGTTGGGACAGGTCACAGATACGCAGTATTTT
j_call: TRBJ1-1; d_call: TRBD1; v_call: TRBV29-1; clone_size: -; cdr3_aa: CSVLPGQINTEAFF; cdr3_nt: TGCAGCGTACTACCGGGACAGATAAACACTGAAGCTTTCTTT
j_call: TRBJ2-7; d_call: -; v_call: TRBV24-1; clone_size: -; cdr3_aa: CATSDLRRQEPSYEQYF; cdr3_nt: TGTGCCACCAGTGACTTGCGACGACAGGAACCTTCCTACGAGCAGTACTTC
j_call: TRBJ2-1; d_call: -; v_call: TRBV6-5; clone_size: few; cdr3_aa: CASSSGTLGPYNEQFF; cdr3_nt: TGTGCCAGCAGTTCCGGGACACTTGGACCGTACAATGAGCAGTTCTTC
j_call: TRBJ1-1; d_call: TRBD1; v_call: TRBV7-9; clone_size: -; cdr3_aa: CASSLGTGTTEAFF; cdr3_nt: TGTGCCAGCAGCTTAGGGACAGGGACCACTGAAGCTTTCTTT
j_call: TRBJ2-5; d_call: -; v_call: TRBV5-1; clone_size: few; cdr3_aa: CASTQGGETQYF; cdr3_nt: TGCGCCAGCACCCAGGGAGGAGAGACCCAGTACTTC
j_call: TRBJ2-1; d_call: TRBD1; v_call: TRBV3-1; clone_size: many; cdr3_aa: CASSREGQVQDDEQFF; cdr3_nt: TGTGCCAGCAGCCGCGAAGGACAGGTTCAAGACGATGAGCAGTTCTTC
j_call: TRBJ2-7; d_call: -; v_call: TRBV5-1; clone_size: -; cdr3_aa: CASSSPQYEQYF; cdr3_nt: TGCGCCAGCAGCTCCCCCCAATACGAGCAGTACTTC
j_call: TRBJ2-7; d_call: -; v_call: TRBV10-3; clone_size: few; cdr3_aa: CAIGASAWGEQYF; cdr3_nt: TGTGCCATCGGTGCTAGCGCTTGGGGGGAGCAGTACTTC
j_call: TRBJ2-3; d_call: TRBD2; v_call: TRBV12-3/TRBV12-4; clone_size: few; cdr3_aa: CASSSNRAGGGDTQYF; cdr3_nt: TGTGCCAGCAGTTCAAACCGAGCGGGAGGCGGGGATACGCAGTATTTT